The rows below give T cell receptor beta chains drawn from one sample of a study of blood T cell repertoires in COVID-19. Produced via immunoSEQ multiplex PCR; TCRdb's table is partial and in-frame only. The data hold some 71,000 clones, with around 86% observed a single time. Sequencing was carried out using peripheral blood. The receptors were gathered from a man aged 30 to 45 with acute or convalescent COVID-19. The CDR3 runs from the conserved cysteine through the conserved F or W. The order of the fields is D gene, clone size, J gene, V gene, CDR3 DNA, CDR3 protein. D genes are given only for firm matches. The listing skips clone size in some rows; elsewhere it reads once, few, many or a size class.

>-|few|TRBJ1-6|TRBV2
TGTGCCAGCAGTGAAGACAGTAATTCACCCCTCCACTTT
CASSEDSNSPLHF
>-|-|TRBJ2-5|TRBV7-9
TGTGCCAGCAGCCCCAGGGAAGCGCAACAAGAGACCCAGTACTTC
CASSPREAQQETQYF
>-|-|TRBJ2-7|TRBV9
TGTGCCAGCAGCGTGGGGCCCTCCACGGACGAGCAGTACTTC
CASSVGPSTDEQYF
>-|-|TRBJ2-4|TRBV5-4
TGTGCCAGCAGCCCACAGGGGGAGGGTATTCAGTACTTC
CASSPQGEGIQYF
>TRBD2|-|TRBJ2-5|TRBV5-1
TGCGCCAGCAGCTCTCTAGCGGGGAACGACCAAGAGACCCAGTACTTC
CASSSLAGNDQETQYF
>-|-|TRBJ2-3|TRBV12-3/TRBV12-4
TGTGCCAGCAGCTTTAGCACAGATACGCAGTATTTT
CASSFSTDTQYF
>-|-|TRBJ2-2|TRBV5-8
TGTGCCAGCAATGGGGGCCTTGGGGCCGGGGAGCTGTTTTTT
CASNGGLGAGELFF
>-|-|TRBJ2-1|TRBV30
TGTGCCTGGAGTGGCAGCGGTGAGCAGTTCTTC
CAWSGSGEQFF
>TRBD1|-|TRBJ1-1|TRBV6-6
TGTGCCAGCAGTCGGGACAGGGGATACACTGAAGCTTTCTTT
CASSRDRGYTEAFF
>TRBD2|-|TRBJ2-7|TRBV5-1
TGCGCCAGCAGCTTGTGGACTAGCGGGAGCCGCGGATACGAGCAGTACTTC
CASSLWTSGSRGYEQYF
>TRBD2|once|TRBJ2-1|TRBV10-3
TGTGCCATCAGTCTAAGCGGGAGCTCCTACAATGAGCAGTTCTTC
CAISLSGSSYNEQFF
>TRBD2|-|TRBJ2-3|TRBV19
TGTGCCAGTACTCCGACTAGCGGGAGAGGAGGAGATACGCAGTATTTT
CASTPTSGRGGDTQYF
>TRBD1|-|TRBJ2-1|TRBV7-9
TGTGCCAGCAGCTTCACGACACCGGGACAGGGCGATGAGCAGTTCTTC
CASSFTTPGQGDEQFF
>-|-|TRBJ1-1|TRBV5-4
TGTGCCAGCAGCCCGCGAGGGAACACTGAAGCTTTCTTT
CASSPRGNTEAFF
>-|-|TRBJ2-2|TRBV7-6
TGTGCCAGCAGCTTAGTGGCGGTAGGCCTAGTCGGGACCGGGGAGCTGTTTTTT
CASSLVAVGLVGTGELFF
>-|-|TRBJ1-4|TRBV6-6
TGTGCCAGCAGTTGGACCCCGGGACTGAAGAATGAAAAACTGTTTTTT
CASSWTPGLKNEKLFF
>-|-|TRBJ1-2|TRBV19
TGTGCCAGTAGTGGAACAGGATGGTATGGCTACACCTTC
CASSGTGWYGYTF
>TRBD1|-|TRBJ2-1|TRBV18
TGTGCCAGCTCACCACCAGGGACAGGGGGTCAGTTCTTC
CASSPPGTGGQFF
>-|few|TRBJ1-5|TRBV27
TGTGCCAGCAGTTTCTCAGTGAATCAGCCCCAGCATTTT
CASSFSVNQPQHF
>TRBD1|-|TRBJ1-1|TRBV6-5
TGTGCCAGCAGTTACTCTGGACAGGGGAACACTGAAGCTTTCTTT
CASSYSGQGNTEAFF
>-|-|TRBJ1-6|TRBV28
TGTGCCAGCAGTTTAACCGGTTCACCCCTCCACTTT
CASSLTGSPLHF
>-|few|TRBJ1-4|TRBV6-1
TGTGCCAGCAGTGAAGGCAGGGGTGCAACTAATGAAAAACTGTTTTTT
CASSEGRGATNEKLFF
>TRBD1|-|TRBJ2-1|TRBV7-9
TGTGCCAGCAGCACCCGGACAGGGGGCTACAATGAGCAGTTCTTC
CASSTRTGGYNEQFF
>TRBD2|-|TRBJ2-5|TRBV5-1
TGCGCCAGCAGCTTGGCCGGACTAGCGGGGGGTATGGAGACCCAGTACTTC
CASSLAGLAGGMETQYF
>TRBD1|-|TRBJ2-2|TRBV18
TGTGCCAGCTCACGACAGGGCCCCGGGACCGGGGAGCTGTTTTTT
CASSRQGPGTGELFF
>-|many|TRBJ2-1|TRBV20-1
TGCAGTGCCTTCCCGGATGAGCAGTTCTTC
CSAFPDEQFF
>TRBD2|-|TRBJ2-2|TRBV9
TGTGCCAGCAGCGGGGTCGGGGGGAGCACCGGGGAGCTGTTTTTT
CASSGVGGSTGELFF
>-|-|TRBJ1-6|TRBV5-1
TGCGCCAGCAGCCCTGGACAGTCATATAATTCACCCCTCCACTTT
CASSPGQSYNSPLHF
>-|-|TRBJ1-5|TRBV24-1
TGTGCCACCAGTGACTCGGACAGCTATCAGCCCCAGCATTTT
CATSDSDSYQPQHF
>-|-|TRBJ1-4|TRBV7-2
TGTGCCAGCAGCCCTACTCGGCCGGGGGAAAAACTGTTTTTT
CASSPTRPGEKLFF
>-|-|TRBJ1-3|TRBV9
TGTGCCAGCAGCGTAAGGGGCTCTGGAAACACCATATATTTT
CASSVRGSGNTIYF
>-|few|TRBJ2-3|TRBV27
TGTGCCAGCAGTACCGACAGTTCACACGTTACGCAGTATTTT
CASSTDSSHVTQYF
>-|-|TRBJ2-5|TRBV3-1/TRBV3-2
TGTGCCAGCCTGAACAGGGCCGGATTGTGGGTGACCCAGTACTTC
CASLNRAGLWVTQYF
>TRBD1|-|TRBJ1-6|TRBV9
TGTGCCAGCAGAGACGGGACAGGGGAATTTTCACCCCTCCACTTT
CASRDGTGEFSPLHF
>-|-|TRBJ2-2|TRBV12-3/TRBV12-4
TGTGCCAGCAGCCCTAGGGGGTCCGGGGAGCTGTTTTTT
CASSPRGSGELFF
>-|-|TRBJ2-5|TRBV12-3/TRBV12-4
TGTGCCAGCAGTTGGCGGTTCCAAGAGACCCAGTACTTC
CASSWRFQETQYF
>TRBD1|-|TRBJ1-5|TRBV18
TGTGCCAGCTCACGGGGGACAGGGGGCAATCAGCCCCAGCATTTT
CASSRGTGGNQPQHF
>-|few|TRBJ2-2|TRBV11-3
TGTGCCAGCAGCTTACGAGGGCTTGACGGGGAGCTGTTTTTT
CASSLRGLDGELFF
>-|-|TRBJ1-1|TRBV29-1
TGCAGCGGCTCCACAGGGAACACTGAAGCTTTCTTT
CSGSTGNTEAFF
>-|-|TRBJ2-1|TRBV5-1
TGCGCCAGCAGCTTGGGGGGGCGTAATGAGCAGTTCTTC
CASSLGGRNEQFF
>-|-|TRBJ1-5|TRBV7-9
TGTGCCAGCAGTATGGACGGGGGACAGCCCCAGCATTTT
CASSMDGGQPQHF
>-|-|TRBJ1-5|TRBV7-2
TGTGCCAGCAGTTTGGGGCGGGAACAGCCCCAGCATTTT
CASSLGREQPQHF
>TRBD1|-|TRBJ1-2|TRBV5-1
TGCGCCAGCAGCTGGAACCGGGACAGGGATGAGAATGGCTACACCTTC
CASSWNRDRDENGYTF
>TRBD1|-|TRBJ1-1|TRBV18
TGTGCCAGCTCGGAACAGGGGGTTGGCACTGAAGCTTTCTTT
CASSEQGVGTEAFF
>-|-|TRBJ1-2|TRBV6-5
TGTGCCAGCAGTTACGACCTGGGCAGGGCAAATGGCTACACCTTC
CASSYDLGRANGYTF
>-|-|TRBJ1-4|TRBV9
TGTGCCAGCACACGAACAGGGAGCAGTAATGAAAAACTGTTTTTT
CASTRTGSSNEKLFF
>TRBD1|-|TRBJ1-2|TRBV9
TGTGCCAGCAGTGTCGGGACAGGGAACTATGGCTACACCTTC
CASSVGTGNYGYTF
>-|-|TRBJ1-1|TRBV3-1/TRBV3-2
TGTGCCAGCAGCCAGACACGGAACACTGAAGCTTTCTTT
CASSQTRNTEAFF
>TRBD1|-|TRBJ1-1|TRBV7-9
TGTGCCAGCAGCGGGGACAGTGAAGCTTTCTTT
CASSGDSEAFF